This T cell receptor beta chain was sequenced for a study of cytomegalovirus exposure and HLA in healthy donors. Background on the study: The use of the same platform for the 90 to 150 validation repertoires and the 600 to 800 first-cohort repertoires was reported by a later analysis. The study, taken as a whole, reports: The authors enumerated around 150 TCR beta chains as linked to cytomegalovirus.

In the case of this clone: Its antigen is not known.

TCRdb keeps only in-frame clones here, not all; method: immunoSEQ multiplex PCR. This table holds approximately 70,000 clones, 90% to 95% found once. The length of the CDR3 is 12 residues. Germline V CDR1 and CDR2: SGHTA, FQGNSA. V gave up 3 bases and J gave up 4 bases, with 6 bases separating them. The sequence derives from a woman aged 18-35 years in good health and CMV-seronegative. The sample was PBMCs. The chain links TRBV7-2 to TRBJ2-5; D uncertain. CDR3 protein: CASSFLIETQYF. For the CDR3, the DNA is TGTGCCAGCAGCTTCTTAATAGAGACCCAGTACTTC.